The source of this T cell receptor beta chain is a study of T cell responses to AZD1222 COVID-19 vaccine. Measured with immunoSEQ multiplex PCR; TCRdb has only the in-frame clones, and not every one. The sample has approximately 72,000 clones; 80% to 90% are singletons. Both about-4-week and about-12-week second-dose recipients were combined. CDR1 is LGHNT, CDR2 FRNRAP, per germline. The CDR3 contains 14 residues. Between the trimmed V and J ends, which lost 6 bases and 2 bases, there was a span of 13 bases. Concerning this clone itself: The antigen is not known.

Notes on the study in general: Donors were chiefly white British, with a greater number of females, and clonal diversity was perhaps underestimated. At baseline, just a handful of AZD1222 recipients tested seropositive. All repertoire sampling was performed exclusively after the peak T cell response.

The receptor's source is an adult who received the AZD1222 COVID-19 vaccine. The chain employs TRBV12-5 and TRBJ1-1; tentatively, D is TRBD1 (5 bases). The sample was peripheral blood, taken 28 days after the second AZD1222 dose. The CDR3 protein is CASGRGRLNTEAFF. The CDR3 region has the DNA TGTGCTAGTGGCCGGGGCAGACTCAACACTGAAGCTTTCTTT. Full variable domain (missing parts from reference TRBV12-5 and TRBJ1-1): DARVTQTPRHKVTEMGQEVTMRCQPILGHNTVFWYRQTMMQGLELLAYFRNRAPLDDSGMPKDRFSAEMPDATLATLKIQPSEPRDSAVYFCASGRGRLNTEAFFGQGTRLTVV.